One sample yielded the 13 T cell receptor beta chains listed below, sequenced in a study of shared clonotypes between healthy human individuals. TCRdb keeps only in-frame clones here, not all; method: immunoSEQ multiplex PCR. The data contain 2,500,000 or so clones, around nine tenths of them singletons. Material: naive CD4+ T cells sorted from blood. Subset noted: CD45RA+ positively selected. All receptors derive from a young man in good health.

The chain joins TRBV29-1 to TRBJ2-2; TRBD1 matches 9 bases. With V trimmed by 4 bases and J by 5 bases, 5 bases remained unmatched. From germline, CDR1 is SQVTM and CDR2 ANQGSEA. The CDR3 length is 14 residues. The DNA of the CDR3 is TGCAGCGTTGGGAACAGGGGGCTTACCGGGGAGCTGTTTTTT. Protein: CSVGNRGLTGELFF.

The chain combines TRBV4-3 with TRBJ2-7; no clear D gene. The length of the CDR3 is 15 residues. CDR1 and CDR2 (germline): LGHNA, YSLEER. Deletions cut 0 bases from V and 5 bases from J, with 14 bases between. CDR3 sequence reads: CASSQDFSMINEQYF. CDR3 bases: TGCGCCAGCAGCCAAGATTTCAGCATGATCAACGAGCAGTACTTC.

The chain carries TRBV19 and TRBJ1-1, with a possible D match to TRBD1 (5 bases). The ends were cut back, 5 bases at V and 4 bases at J, with 17 bases in the middle. This CDR3 is built from 15 residues. Germline CDR1 and CDR2: LNHDA and SQIVND (reference sequence). As DNA, the CDR3 is TGTGCCAGTAGTCGGAGGGGCAGGGTTGGCACTGAAGCTTTCTTT. Its translation is CASSRRGRVGTEAFF.

This rearrangement joins TRBV10-1 to TRBJ2-5, with D possibly being TRBD1 (6 bases). The CDR3 is 15 amino acids. Deletions cut 4 bases from V and 2 bases from J, with 14 bases between. Germline CDR1 reads WNHNN; CDR2 reads SYGVQD (reference sequence). CDR3 sequence (DNA): TGCGCCAGCAGTGCGGCAGGGGCAACACAAGAGACCCAGTACTTC. Translated: CASSAAGATQETQYF.

The chain uses TRBV4-3 and TRBJ2-1; D not certain. The germline V gene has CDR1 LGHNA and CDR2 YSLEER. The CDR3 totals 15 residues. V gave up 0 bases and J gave up 5 bases, with 11 bases separating them. DNA for the CDR3: TGCGCCAGCAGCCAAGATAGCCGTCCGGACAATGAGCAGTTCTTC. It encodes CASSQDSRPDNEQFF.

The chain recombines TRBV7-2 with TRBJ1-2; TRBD1 is a possible D gene (5 bases). CDR1 is SGHTA and CDR2 is FQGNSA in the germline V gene. V was shortened by 3 bases and J by 6 bases, with 17 bases between the two germline ends. The CDR3 consists of 15 residues. CDR3 residues: CASSFLSAGQNGYTF. CDR3 nucleotides: TGTGCCAGCAGCTTTCTTAGTGCAGGGCAGAATGGCTACACCTTC.

J is TRBJ2-1 and V is TRBV1; TRBD2, the D gene given by the table, was not confirmed from the DNA. TRBV1 is a documented pseudogene. The CDR3 is 16 amino acids. The CDR3 spells CTSSQDETSGTNEQFF. The CDR3 DNA reads as TGCACCAGCAGCCAAGATGAGACTAGCGGGACCAATGAGCAGTTCTTC.

The chain employs TRBV19 and TRBJ1-5, with D unclear. The CDR3 extends over 15 amino acids. The V gene's germline CDR1 is LNHDA and CDR2 SQIVND (reference sequence). V was clipped by 2 bases and J by 6 bases, with 14 bases between them. The CDR3 coding sequence is TGTGCCAGTAGTATATTGACGGGGATCGTTCAGCCCCAGCATTTT. Translation gives CASSILTGIVQPQHF. The full variable domain, its missing parts supplied by reference TRBV19 and TRBJ1-5, is DGGITQSPKYLFRKEGQNVTLSCEQNLNHDAMYWYRQDPGQGLRLIYYSQIVNDFQKGDIAEGYSVSREKKESFPLTVTSAQKNPTAFYLCASSILTGIVQPQHFGDGTRLSIL.

The chain uses TRBV5-1 and TRBJ2-1, with 11 bases matching TRBD2. CDR3 length: 17 amino acids. The germline CDR1 and CDR2 sequences are SGHRS and YFSETQ. V was pared by 0 bases and J by 6 bases, with 8 bases of the junction left unmatched. For the CDR3, the DNA is TGCGCCAGCAGCTTGGGGGGGACTAGCGGAGGCGGCAATGAGCAGTTCTTC. Translated: CASSLGGTSGGGNEQFF. Using reference TRBV5-1 and TRBJ2-1 for the parts outside the CDR3, the full variable domain is KAGVTQTPRYLIKTRGQQVTLSCSPISGHRSVSWYQQTPGQGLQFLFEYFSETQRNKGNFPGRFSGRQFSNSRSEMNVSTLELGDSALYLCASSLGGTSGGGNEQFFGPGTRLTVL.

This chain connects TRBV5-8 to TRBJ1-3, with 7 bases that match TRBD1. V trimming: 5 bases; J trimming: 4 bases; junction bases outside the gene matches: 15. The CDR3 covers 17 residues. In germline, CDR1 is SGHTS, CDR2 YDEGEE. CDR3 sequence: CASSLTRRQGGGNTIYF. Here the CDR3 DNA reads TGTGCCAGCAGTCTGACCCGCCGACAGGGAGGGGGAAACACCATATATTTT.

The rearrangement links TRBV6-5 to TRBJ2-5, with D perhaps matching TRBD2 (6 bases). Trimming left V 5 bases short and J 5 bases short, with 15 bases between. The CDR3 covers 14 residues. Germline V gives CDR1 MNHEY, CDR2 SVGAGI. CDR3 nucleotide sequence: TGTGCCAGCAGTCATTCAGGCGGGATTGAGACCCAGTACTTC. The encoded protein is CASSHSGGIETQYF.

This chain uses TRBV7-2 with TRBJ1-4, with 7 bases lining up with TRBD1. The germline V gene encodes CDR1 SGHTA and CDR2 FQGNSA. The CDR3 is 15 residues long. Losses at the gene ends were 2 bases for V and 7 bases for J; bases not matched to a gene: 7. The DNA of the CDR3 is TGTGCCAGCAGCTTAAGGGGGCGAGTGGGTGAAAAACTGTTTTTT. This sequence encodes CASSLRGRVGEKLFF.

CDR3 loop: CASSRASGGNEQFF. The CDR3 DNA sequence: TGTGCCAGCAGTCGGGCTAGCGGGGGCAATGAGCAGTTCTTC. This chain uses TRBV6-5 with TRBJ2-1, with TRBD2 identical over 10 bases. The V and J ends lost 5 bases and 6 bases, in that order; junction bases with no gene match: 4. Per germline, CDR1 MNHEY and CDR2 SVGAGI. The CDR3 extends over 14 amino acids.